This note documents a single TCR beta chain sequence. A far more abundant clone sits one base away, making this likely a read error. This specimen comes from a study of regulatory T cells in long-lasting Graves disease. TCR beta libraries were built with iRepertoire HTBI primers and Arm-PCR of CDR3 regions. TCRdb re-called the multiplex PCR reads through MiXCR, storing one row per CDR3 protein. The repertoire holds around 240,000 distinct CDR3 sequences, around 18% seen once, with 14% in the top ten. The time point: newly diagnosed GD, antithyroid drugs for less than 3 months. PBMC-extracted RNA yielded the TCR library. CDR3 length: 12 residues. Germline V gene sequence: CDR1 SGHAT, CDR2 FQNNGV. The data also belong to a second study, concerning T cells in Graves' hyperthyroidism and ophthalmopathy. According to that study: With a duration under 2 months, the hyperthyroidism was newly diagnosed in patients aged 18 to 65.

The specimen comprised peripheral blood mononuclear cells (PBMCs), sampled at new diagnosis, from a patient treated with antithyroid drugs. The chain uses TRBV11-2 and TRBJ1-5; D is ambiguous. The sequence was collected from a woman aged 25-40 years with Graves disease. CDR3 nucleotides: TGTGCCAACAGCTTGAGCAATCAGCCCCAGCATTTT. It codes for CANSLSNQPQHF.